This T cell receptor (beta chain) emerged from a study of control samples from healthy donors and cancer patients. Produced via immunoSEQ multiplex PCR; TCRdb's table is partial and in-frame only. The sample includes around 130,000 clones, nearly 90% of them seen just once. The CDR3 loop spans 13 amino acids. V lost 7 bases, J lost 6 bases, and 13 bases lay in between. The J gene is TRBJ1-3, the V gene TRBV12-3 or TRBV12-4; D remains ambiguous. The source of this sequence is a man in his fifties with head and neck cancer. Sequenced: PBMCs. CDR3 sequence: CASKPGLENTIYF. The CDR3 DNA sequence: TGTGCCAGCAAACCGGGCCTTGAAAACACCATATATTTT.